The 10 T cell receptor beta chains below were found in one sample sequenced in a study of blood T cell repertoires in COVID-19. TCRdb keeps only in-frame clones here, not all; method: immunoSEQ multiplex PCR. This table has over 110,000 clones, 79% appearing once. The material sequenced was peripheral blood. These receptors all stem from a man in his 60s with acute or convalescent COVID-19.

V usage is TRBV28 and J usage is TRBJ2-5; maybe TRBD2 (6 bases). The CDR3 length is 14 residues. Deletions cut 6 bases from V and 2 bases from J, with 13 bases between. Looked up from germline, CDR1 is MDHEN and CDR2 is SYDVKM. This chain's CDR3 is CASRLGTFQETQYF. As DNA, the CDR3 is TGTGCCAGCAGGCTAGGGACTTTTCAAGAGACCCAGTACTTC.

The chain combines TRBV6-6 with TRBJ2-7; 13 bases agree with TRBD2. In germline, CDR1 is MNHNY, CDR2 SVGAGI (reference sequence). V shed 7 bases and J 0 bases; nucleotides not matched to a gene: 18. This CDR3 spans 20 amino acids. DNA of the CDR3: TGTGCCAGCATCTACAGGGTTTCAGGGACTAGCGGGACGGGCTCCTACGAGCAGTACTTC. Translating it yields CASIYRVSGTSGTGSYEQYF.

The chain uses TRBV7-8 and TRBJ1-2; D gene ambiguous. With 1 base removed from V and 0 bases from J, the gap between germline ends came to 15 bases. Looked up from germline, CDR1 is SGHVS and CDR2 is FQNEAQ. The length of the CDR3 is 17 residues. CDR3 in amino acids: CASSLGRLAPSNYGYTF. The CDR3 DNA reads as TGTGCCAGCAGCTTAGGAAGATTGGCTCCTTCTAACTATGGCTACACCTTC. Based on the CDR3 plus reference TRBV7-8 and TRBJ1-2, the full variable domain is GAGVSQSPRYKVAKRGQDVALRCDPISGHVSLFWYQQALGQGPEFLTYFQNEAQLDKSGLPSDRFFAERPEGSVSTLKIQRTQQEDSAVYLCASSLGRLAPSNYGYTFGSGTRLTVV.

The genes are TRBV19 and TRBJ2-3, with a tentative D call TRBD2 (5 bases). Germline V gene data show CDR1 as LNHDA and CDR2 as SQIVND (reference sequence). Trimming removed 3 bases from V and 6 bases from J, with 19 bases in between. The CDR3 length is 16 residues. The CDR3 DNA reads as TGTGCCAGTAGTATGATGGGCGGGCGCTCGCTGGATACGCAGTATTTT. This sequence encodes CASSMMGGRSLDTQYF.

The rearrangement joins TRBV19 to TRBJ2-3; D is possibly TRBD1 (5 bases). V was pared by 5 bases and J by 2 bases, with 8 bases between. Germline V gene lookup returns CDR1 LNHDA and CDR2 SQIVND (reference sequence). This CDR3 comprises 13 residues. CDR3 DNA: TGTGCCAGTAGTCCCGGACACACAGATACGCAGTATTTT. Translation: CASSPGHTDTQYF. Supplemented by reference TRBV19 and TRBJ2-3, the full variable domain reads DGGITQSPKYLFRKEGQNVTLSCEQNLNHDAMYWYRQDPGQGLRLIYYSQIVNDFQKGDIAEGYSVSREKKESFPLTVTSAQKNPTAFYLCASSPGHTDTQYFGPGTRLTVL.

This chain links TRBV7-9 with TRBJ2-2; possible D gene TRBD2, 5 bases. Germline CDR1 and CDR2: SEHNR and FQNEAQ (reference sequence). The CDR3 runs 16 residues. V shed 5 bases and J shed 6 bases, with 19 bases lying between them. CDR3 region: CASSVPRGIGSGELFF. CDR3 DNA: TGTGCCAGCAGCGTACCCAGAGGGATAGGTTCCGGGGAGCTGTTTTTT.

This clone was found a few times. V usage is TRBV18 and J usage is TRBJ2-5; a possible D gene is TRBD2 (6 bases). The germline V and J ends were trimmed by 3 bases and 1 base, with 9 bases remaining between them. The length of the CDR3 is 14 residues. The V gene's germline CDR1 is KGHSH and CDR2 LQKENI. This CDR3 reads CASSPAGRQETQYF. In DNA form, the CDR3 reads TGTGCCAGCTCACCTGCGGGGCGCCAAGAGACCCAGTACTTC.

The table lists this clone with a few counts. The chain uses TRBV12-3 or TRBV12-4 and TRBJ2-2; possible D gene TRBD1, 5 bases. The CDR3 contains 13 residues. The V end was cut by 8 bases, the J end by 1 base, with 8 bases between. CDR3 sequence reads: CASGRGNTGELFF. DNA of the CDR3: TGTGCCAGCGGAAGGGGGAACACCGGGGAGCTGTTTTTT.

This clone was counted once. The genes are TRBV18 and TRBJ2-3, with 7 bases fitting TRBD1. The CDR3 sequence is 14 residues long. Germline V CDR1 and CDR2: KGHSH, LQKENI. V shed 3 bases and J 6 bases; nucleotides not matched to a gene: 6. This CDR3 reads CASSPTGTVDTQYF. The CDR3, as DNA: TGTGCCAGCTCACCTACCGGGACAGTGGATACGCAGTATTTT.

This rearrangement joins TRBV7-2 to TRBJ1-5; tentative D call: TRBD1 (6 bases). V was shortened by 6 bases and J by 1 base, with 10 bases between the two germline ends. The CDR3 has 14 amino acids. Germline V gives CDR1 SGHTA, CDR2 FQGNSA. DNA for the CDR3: TGTGCCAGCAGTTATGACAGGAGCAATCAGCCCCAGCATTTT. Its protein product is CASSYDRSNQPQHF. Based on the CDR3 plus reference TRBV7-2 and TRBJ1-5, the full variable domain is GAGVSQSPSNKVTEKGKDVELRCDPISGHTALYWYRQSLGQGLEFLIYFQGNSAPDKSGLPSDRFSAERTGGSVSTLTIQRTQQEDSAVYLCASSYDRSNQPQHFGDGTRLSIL.